A selection of T cell receptor beta chains follows, all from one sample in a study of Graves' ophthalmopathy and Graves' hyperthyroidism. TCRdb reprocessed the multiplex PCR reads with MiXCR, giving one entry per CDR3 protein. The table includes more than 15,000 distinct CDR3 sequences, around 46% detected once. The sequencing sample was made of peripheral blood. All receptors derive from a woman aged 40 to 50 with stable Graves' hyperthyroidism. The CDR3 runs from the conserved cysteine through the conserved F or W. The order of the fields is D gene, CDR3 length, clone size, V gene, J gene, CDR3 protein, CDR3 DNA. The D gene is left open where the match is weak. Only some rows state a clone size, as once, few, many or a class for expanded clones.

D gene: .
CDR3 length: 16
clone size: .
V gene: TRBV24-1
J gene: TRBJ2-3
CDR3 protein: CATSDVDGDSTDTQYF
CDR3 DNA: TGTGCCACCAGTGATGTCGACGGGGACAGCACAGATACGCAGTATTTT

D gene: .
CDR3 length: 13
clone size: .
V gene: TRBV5-1
J gene: TRBJ1-1
CDR3 protein: CASSAVSNTEAFF
CDR3 DNA: TGCGCCAGCAGCGCCGTTTCGAACACTGAAGCTTTCTTT

D gene: TRBD1
CDR3 length: 14
clone size: .
V gene: TRBV27
J gene: TRBJ1-1
CDR3 protein: CASSSFDRGGEAFF
CDR3 DNA: TGTGCCAGCAGTTCGTTTGACAGGGGGGGGGAGGCTTTCTTT

D gene: .
CDR3 length: 14
clone size: many
V gene: TRBV19
J gene: TRBJ2-7
CDR3 protein: CASSIEADTYEQYF
CDR3 DNA: TGTGCCAGTAGTATAGAGGCGGATACCTACGAGCAGTACTTC

D gene: .
CDR3 length: 16
clone size: once
V gene: TRBV5-1
J gene: TRBJ2-7
CDR3 protein: CASSSSLGTAAYEQYF
CDR3 DNA: TGCGCCAGCAGCTCCTCCTTGGGGACGGCTGCCTACGAGCAGTACTTC

D gene: .
CDR3 length: 16
clone size: .
V gene: TRBV3-1
J gene: TRBJ2-7
CDR3 protein: CAGSQDNQGKAHEQYF
CDR3 DNA: TGTGCCGGCAGCCAAGATAACCAGGGGAAGGCCCACGAGCAGTACTTC

D gene: .
CDR3 length: 12
clone size: .
V gene: TRBV7-9
J gene: TRBJ1-2
CDR3 protein: CASSPRVYGYTF
CDR3 DNA: TGTGCCAGCAGCCCACGGGTTTATGGCTACACCTTC

D gene: .
CDR3 length: 12
clone size: .
V gene: TRBV5-1
J gene: TRBJ2-7
CDR3 protein: CASSADNYEQYF
CDR3 DNA: TGCGCCAGCAGCGCGGATAACTACGAGCAGTACTTC

D gene: .
CDR3 length: 13
clone size: .
V gene: TRBV28
J gene: TRBJ2-3
CDR3 protein: CASSPPTTDTQYF
CDR3 DNA: TGTGCCAGCAGTCCCCCCACCACAGATACGCAGTATTTT

D gene: .
CDR3 length: 13
clone size: .
V gene: TRBV20-1
J gene: TRBJ1-2
CDR3 protein: CSARAGQFYGYTF
CDR3 DNA: TGCAGTGCTAGAGCAGGACAGTTTTATGGCTACACCTTC

D gene: .
CDR3 length: 12
clone size: many
V gene: TRBV5-6
J gene: TRBJ2-3
CDR3 protein: CASSFQIDTQYF
CDR3 DNA: TGTGCCAGCAGCTTTCAAATAGATACGCAGTATTTT

D gene: TRBD1
CDR3 length: 14
clone size: .
V gene: TRBV7-8
J gene: TRBJ1-6
CDR3 protein: CASSKPGGSSPLHF
CDR3 DNA: TGTGCCAGCAGCAAACCAGGGGGTAGTTCACCCCTCCACTTT

D gene: .
CDR3 length: 13
clone size: medium-sized
V gene: TRBV10-3
J gene: TRBJ1-2
CDR3 protein: CAISDRGLSGYTF
CDR3 DNA: TGTGCCATCAGTGACCGGGGGCTGAGTGGCTACACCTTC

D gene: TRBD1
CDR3 length: 13
clone size: medium-sized
V gene: TRBV29-1
J gene: TRBJ1-5
CDR3 protein: CSVVEQGDQPQHF
CDR3 DNA: TGCAGCGTTGTTGAACAGGGGGATCAGCCCCAGCATTTT

D gene: TRBD1
CDR3 length: 17
clone size: many
V gene: TRBV9
J gene: TRBJ2-3
CDR3 protein: CASSVKGGKHPTDTQYF
CDR3 DNA: TGTGCCAGCAGCGTAAAAGGGGGCAAACATCCCACAGATACGCAGTATTTT

D gene: .
CDR3 length: 12
clone size: .
V gene: TRBV2
J gene: TRBJ1-1
CDR3 protein: CASYSGSLEAFF
CDR3 DNA: TGTGCCAGCTATTCCGGGTCCCTTGAAGCTTTCTTT

D gene: TRBD1
CDR3 length: 14
clone size: few
V gene: TRBV15
J gene: TRBJ1-5
CDR3 protein: CATSRGQGDQPQHF
CDR3 DNA: TGTGCCACCAGCAGGGGACAGGGGGATCAGCCCCAGCATTTT

D gene: .
CDR3 length: 14
clone size: medium-sized
V gene: TRBV2
J gene: TRBJ1-5
CDR3 protein: CASTKGEGNQPQHF
CDR3 DNA: TGTGCCAGCACCAAAGGGGAGGGCAATCAGCCCCAGCATTTT